The rows below give T cell receptor beta chains drawn from one sample of a study of blood T cell repertoires in COVID-19. Sequenced by immunoSEQ multiplex PCR; TCRdb stores in-frame clones only, minus some. The sample yields 200,000 to 300,000 clones, about 88% seen once. The specimen was peripheral blood. The source is an older woman with COVID-19, enrolled during active disease. Each CDR3 is given with its conserved first and last residue. Fields, in order: V gene, D gene, clone size, J gene, CDR3 DNA, CDR3 protein. D genes are given only for firm matches. Rows may omit the clone size; those that give it use once, few, many or a size class.

>TRBV24-1|TRBD2|.|TRBJ2-1
TGTGCCACCAGTGATAGGGGACTAGCGGGAGTGAATGAGCAGTTCTTC
CATSDRGLAGVNEQFF
>TRBV11-1|TRBD1|.|TRBJ1-6
TGTGCCAGCAGCCAAGGACAGGGTAATTCACCCCTCCACTTT
CASSQGQGNSPLHF
>TRBV4-1|.|.|TRBJ1-1
TGCGCCAGCAGCCAAGATACGGGGACTGAAGCTTTCTTT
CASSQDTGTEAFF
>TRBV2|.|.|TRBJ1-4
TGTGCCAGCAGTGAATATCGGGGGTTAACTAATGAAAAACTGTTTTTT
CASSEYRGLTNEKLFF
>TRBV19|.|.|TRBJ1-4
TGTGCCAGTAGTATTGGCGGGGTTAATGAAAAACTGTTTTTT
CASSIGGVNEKLFF
>TRBV6-6|TRBD1|.|TRBJ1-2
TGTGCCAGCAGGACCGACAGGGCTGGCTACACCTTC
CASRTDRAGYTF
>TRBV11-2|.|.|TRBJ1-3
TGTGCCAGCAGCCGTACGATTACAGGTCTTGCCGGAAACACCATATATTTT
CASSRTITGLAGNTIYF
>TRBV10-3|.|.|TRBJ2-2
TGTGCCATCAGTGCGCTAGCGACCGGGGAGCTGTTTTTT
CAISALATGELFF
>TRBV19|TRBD1|.|TRBJ1-1
TGTGCCAGTAGTAGTAACAGGGGGTGGAACACTGAAGCTTTCTTT
CASSSNRGWNTEAFF
>TRBV21-1|.|.|TRBJ2-7
TGTGCCAGCAGCCCACGCCCGGACAGGCCCTACGAGCAGTACTTC
CASSPRPDRPYEQYF
>TRBV5-1|.|.|TRBJ1-4
TGCGCCAGCAGCTTTAGCGGGGGGGCTGCGGCAGAAAAACTGTTTTTT
CASSFSGGAAAEKLFF
>TRBV7-9|.|.|TRBJ2-6
TGTGCCAGCTCCCTCCCCAGCTCTGGGGCCAACGTCCTGACTTTC
CASSLPSSGANVLTF
>TRBV21-1|.|once|TRBJ1-1
TGTGCCAGCAGCAATATGTCCCTGAACACTGAAGCTTTCTTT
CASSNMSLNTEAFF
>TRBV28|TRBD2|.|TRBJ2-7
TGTGCCAGCCGTTTCCGCGGCAGCGGGAGTTACGAGCAGTACTTC
CASRFRGSGSYEQYF
>TRBV3-1/TRBV3-2|.|.|TRBJ2-1
TGTGCCAGCAGCTACGAGGGTGTGGATGAGCAGTTCTTC
CASSYEGVDEQFF
>TRBV7-8|TRBD1|.|TRBJ1-3
TGTGCCAGCAGCTCGCGCCGGGACAGCTCTGGAAACACCATATATTTT
CASSSRRDSSGNTIYF
>TRBV19|TRBD1|.|TRBJ2-2
TGTGCCAGTAGTCCTCGTCGTACAGGGGGTAACGGGGAGCTGTTTTTT
CASSPRRTGGNGELFF
>TRBV5-6|.|few|TRBJ1-4
TGTGCCAGCAGCTTGGAGGGAGAGGGAACTAATGAAAAACTGTTTTTT
CASSLEGEGTNEKLFF
>TRBV19|.|.|TRBJ1-1
TGTGCCAGTAGTATAGGAGGACAGCGTACTAACACTGAAGCTTTCTTT
CASSIGGQRTNTEAFF
>TRBV6-4|TRBD1|.|TRBJ2-1
TGTGCCACTTCCCCTGGGACAGCTTACAATGAGCAGTTCTTC
CATSPGTAYNEQFF
>TRBV3-1/TRBV3-2|TRBD2|.|TRBJ2-4
TGTGCCAGCAGTGCCGTTCCTAGCGGGAGAAACATTCAGTACTTC
CASSAVPSGRNIQYF
>TRBV3-1/TRBV3-2|TRBD1|.|TRBJ1-1
TGTGCCAGCAGCCTTGACAGGGGGATGGCTTTCTTT
CASSLDRGMAFF
>TRBV18|.|.|TRBJ2-2
TGTGCCAGCTCCCGGCCGGGACAAAACACCGGGGAGCTGTTTTTT
CASSRPGQNTGELFF
>TRBV19|TRBD1|.|TRBJ1-5
TGTGCCAGTAGTGCCAGGACAGGGGGGGACAATCAGCCCCAGCATTTT
CASSARTGGDNQPQHF
>TRBV30|.|.|TRBJ2-1
TGTGCCTGTACCAGGGGCTACAATGAGCAGTTCTTC
CACTRGYNEQFF
>TRBV7-9|.|.|TRBJ1-6
TGTGCCAGCAGCTCCAGGGTGATAAATAATTCACCCCTCCACTTT
CASSSRVINNSPLHF
>TRBV30|TRBD1|.|TRBJ1-5
TGTGCCTGGGACGCAGGGGGCTATCAGCCCCAGCATTTT
CAWDAGGYQPQHF
>TRBV15|.|.|TRBJ1-3
TGTGCCACCAGCAGAGGGACAGCTGGAAACACCATATATTTT
CATSRGTAGNTIYF
>TRBV7-9|TRBD1|.|TRBJ1-1
TGTGCCAGCAGCCCAACAGGGGTTAACACTGAAGCTTTCTTT
CASSPTGVNTEAFF
>TRBV19|TRBD2|.|TRBJ2-1
TGTGCCAGTAGTATAGGGCCGGGAGGGCCCCCAATTAATGAGCAGTTCTTC
CASSIGPGGPPINEQFF
>TRBV7-2|.|.|TRBJ1-1
TGTGCCAGCAGCCCTCAGGGTATGGGCACTGAAGCTTTCTTT
CASSPQGMGTEAFF
>TRBV5-1|TRBD2|.|TRBJ2-1
TGCGCCAGCCACGAACTGGGACTAGCGGACAGAAATGAGCAGTTCTTC
CASHELGLADRNEQFF
>TRBV19|.|.|TRBJ1-5
TGTGCCACCATCGGGGGAATCGGACAGCCCCAGCATTTT
CATIGGIGQPQHF
>TRBV5-5|.|.|TRBJ2-5
TGTGCCAGCAGCTCGTATCCCCGGGATCAAGAGACCCAGTACTTC
CASSSYPRDQETQYF
>TRBV19|TRBD2|.|TRBJ2-1
TGTGCCAGTAGTATCTCGGGAGGATTCTACAATGAGCAGTTCTTC
CASSISGGFYNEQFF
>TRBV5-8|TRBD2|.|TRBJ2-3
TGTGCCAGCAGCTTGGGGGATTGGTCGGGGACTAGCGGGAGCACAGATACGCAGTATTTT
CASSLGDWSGTSGSTDTQYF
>TRBV30|.|.|TRBJ1-1
TGTGCCTGGAGGGGGCCCGCGGCTGAAGCTTTCTTT
CAWRGPAAEAFF